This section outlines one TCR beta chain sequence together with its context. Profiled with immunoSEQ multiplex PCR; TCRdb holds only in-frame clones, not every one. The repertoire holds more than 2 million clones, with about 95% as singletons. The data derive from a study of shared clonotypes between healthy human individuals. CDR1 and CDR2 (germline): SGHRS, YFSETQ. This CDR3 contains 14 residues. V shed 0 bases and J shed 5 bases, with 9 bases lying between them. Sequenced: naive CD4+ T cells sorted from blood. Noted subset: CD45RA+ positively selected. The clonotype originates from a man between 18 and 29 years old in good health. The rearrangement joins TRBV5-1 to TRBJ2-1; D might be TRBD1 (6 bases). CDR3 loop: CASSLDRAHNEQFF. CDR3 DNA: TGCGCCAGCAGCTTGGACAGGGCCCACAATGAGCAGTTCTTC.